This section outlines one TCR beta chain sequence together with its context. This sample was included in a study of blood T cell repertoires in COVID-19. Study information: Sample material is recorded as cDNA or gDNA derived from T cells, B-cell-depleted T cells, or PBMCs.

Authors' methods: Amplification of reference gene primers was used by the study to estimate nucleated cell counts. Measured with immunoSEQ multiplex PCR; TCRdb has only the in-frame clones, and not every one. V and J calls and clone size come straight from that table; D and trimming were deduced from the DNA. This table has a few hundred thousand clones, 70% to 90% appearing once. V was clipped by 7 bases and J by 10 bases; unmatched bases: 3. Germline V gives CDR1 SGHDT, CDR2 YYEEEE. CDR3 length equals 11 residues. Sequencing input: peripheral blood. The TCR comes from a woman aged 18-29 years who had recovered from COVID-19. This sequence joins TRBV5-6 and TRBJ1-2; 11 bases are shared with TRBD1. Written as DNA, the CDR3 is TGTGCCAGCCGGGACAGGGGGGACTACACCTTC. Encoded protein: CASRDRGDYTF.